This T cell receptor (beta chain) was obtained from a study of cytomegalovirus exposure and HLA in healthy donors. Study outcomes and limitations: Subsequent analysis showed first-cohort TCR clusters tending to co-occur in approximately 120 validation repertoires.

The V and J ends lost 1 base and 0 bases respectively, with 12 bases between them. The CDR3 length is 16 residues. Germline CDR1 SGHAT, CDR2 FQNNGV. As concerns this clone: Its antigen remains unknown.

TCRdb's copy holds only in-frame clones and misses some; the assay was immunoSEQ multiplex PCR. Of some 99,000 clones listed, around nine tenths were seen once; the top ten hold around 2.1%. The V gene is TRBV11-2, the J gene TRBJ1-1; a possible D gene is TRBD1 (5 bases). Sequenced sample: PBMCs. The receptor was isolated from a woman younger than 35 in good health and CMV-seronegative. CDR3 sequence (DNA): TGTGCCAGCAGCTTAGGGCGGGGCCGCATGAACACTGAAGCTTTCTTT. Protein sequence: CASSLGRGRMNTEAFF.